These 8 T cell receptor beta chains came from one sample sequenced in a study of STAT5B mutations in CD4+ large granular lymphocyte leukemia (dated by TCRdb to between 2020 and 2023). Libraries were prepared through the immunoSEQ multiplex PCR assay. In its TCRdb copy, this immuneACCESS table keeps in-frame sequences only and misses some clones. Where compared with another copy, unresolved V genes explain less than half of these, and the others have no known cause. A total of 25,000 to 30,000 clones appear in this sample, around 81% of them only once. The ten largest clones take up around 0.33% of the sample. Material: CD4+ T cells from blood buffy coats. These receptors originate from a human donor in good health.

The chain combines TRBV13 with TRBJ2-3, with 8 bases identical to TRBD1. V shed 1 base and J 4 bases; nucleotides not matched to a gene: 4. Germline V gene sequence: CDR1 PRHDT, CDR2 FYEKMQ (reference sequence). There are 15 residues in the CDR3. CDR3 nucleotide sequence: TGTGCCAGCAGCTTAGCAGGGGGCGGGTCAGATACGCAGTATTTT. Translating it yields CASSLAGGGSDTQYF.

The rearrangement links TRBV7-6 to TRBJ2-2; TRBD2 matches at 10 bases. V was pared by 5 bases and J by 7 bases, with 13 bases of the junction left unmatched. From germline, CDR1 is SGHVS and CDR2 FNYEAQ. This CDR3 contains 17 residues. For the CDR3, the DNA is TGTGCCAGCAGCCCCGATCAGCGGGAGGGCCGAGGCGGGGAGCTGTTTTTT. Translation gives CASSPDQREGRGGELFF.

CDR3 protein: CASSFRSTNTEAFF. CDR3 DNA: TGTGCCAGCAGCTTCAGGAGCACGAACACTGAAGCTTTCTTT. The rearrangement uses TRBV5-8 and TRBJ1-1; D remains unclear. There are 14 residues in the CDR3. Germline V gene lookup returns CDR1 SGHTS and CDR2 YDEGEE. V was shortened by 2 bases and J by 1 base, with 9 bases between the two germline ends.

The V and J genes are TRBV19 and TRBJ2-3, with 7 bases matching TRBD1. V lost 5 bases and J lost 12; bases outside the gene matches: 20. CDR1 and CDR2 (germline): LNHDA, SQIVND (reference sequence). The CDR3 has 16 residues. The CDR3 sequence is CASSLRQGGVIFPQYF. In DNA form, the CDR3 reads TGTGCCAGTAGTCTCCGACAGGGCGGCGTTATTTTTCCCCAGTATTTT.

The rearrangement joins TRBV28 to TRBJ1-4, with D maybe TRBD1 (6 bases). Germline loops: CDR1 MDHEN, CDR2 SYDVKM. Trimming left V 3 bases short and J 1 base short, with 27 bases between. The CDR3 is 21 amino acids. DNA of the CDR3: TGTGCCAGCAGTTTGATTGGGGTGTCAACAGGGACCCTGATAACTAATGAAAAACTGTTTTTT. Protein product: CASSLIGVSTGTLITNEKLFF. Looking up the rest from reference TRBV28 and TRBJ1-4 gives the full variable domain: DVKVTQSSRYLVKRTGEKVFLECVQDMDHENMFWYRQDPGLGLRLIYFSYDVKMKEKGDIPEGYSVSREKKERFSLILESASTNQTSMYLCASSLIGVSTGTLITNEKLFFGSGTQLSVL.

This rearrangement joins TRBV2 to TRBJ1-2; possible D gene TRBD1, 6 bases. This CDR3 has 14 residues. Germline loops: CDR1 SNHLY, CDR2 FYNNEI. V was pared by 6 bases and J by 4 bases, with 15 bases between. Here the CDR3 DNA reads TGTGCCAGCAGAGGATCGGACAGATTCTATGGCTACACCTTC. Translated: CASRGSDRFYGYTF.

The chain uses TRBV10-3 and TRBJ2-1, with 7 bases matching TRBD2. The ends lost 4 bases at V and 7 bases at J; junction bases unmatched: 7. This CDR3 comprises 14 residues. Germline V gene data show CDR1 as ENHRY and CDR2 as SYGVKD. CDR3 in DNA: TGTGCCATCAGTGGGGCGGGAGTAGGAAATGAGCAGTTCTTC. Protein sequence: CAISGAGVGNEQFF.

This sequence joins TRBV5-1 and TRBJ1-3; no clear D gene. Germline V CDR1 and CDR2: SGHRS, YFSETQ. Trimming took off 7 bases at V and 0 bases at J, with 8 bases between the two ends. The CDR3 is 13 amino acids. CDR3 protein: CASGDSSGNTIYF. For the CDR3, the DNA is TGCGCCAGCGGGGATTCCTCTGGAAACACCATATATTTT.